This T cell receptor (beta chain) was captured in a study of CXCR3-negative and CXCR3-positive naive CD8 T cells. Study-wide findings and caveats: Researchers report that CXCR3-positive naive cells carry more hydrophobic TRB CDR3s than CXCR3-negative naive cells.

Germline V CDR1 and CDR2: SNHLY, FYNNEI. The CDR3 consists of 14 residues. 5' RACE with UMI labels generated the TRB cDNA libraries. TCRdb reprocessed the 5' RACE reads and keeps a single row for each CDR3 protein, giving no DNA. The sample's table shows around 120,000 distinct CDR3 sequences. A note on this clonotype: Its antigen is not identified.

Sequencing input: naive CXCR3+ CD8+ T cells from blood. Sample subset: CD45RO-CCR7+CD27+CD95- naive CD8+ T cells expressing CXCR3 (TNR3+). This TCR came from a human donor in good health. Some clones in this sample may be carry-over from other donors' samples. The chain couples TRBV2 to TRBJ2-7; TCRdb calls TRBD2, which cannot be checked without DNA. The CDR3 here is CASSDDRGGYEQYF.